A selection of T cell receptor beta chains follows, all from one sample in a study of beta chain features in type 1 diabetes. Assay: immunoSEQ multiplex PCR; the TCRdb copy retains only in-frame clones and omits some. This sample has about 45,000 clones, with roughly 70% found just once. Sequenced input: Tregs from blood. The receptors here all came from a woman under 30 with type 1 diabetes. CDR3s include the opening cysteine and the closing phenylalanine or tryptophan. The D gene is left open where the match is weak. Some rows have no size entry. The others give once, few or many, or a class for an expanded clone.

d_call: .; clone_size: .; v_call: TRBV19; j_call: TRBJ1-2; cdr3_aa: CASSIPGNYYGYTF; cdr3_nt: TGTGCCAGTAGTATTCCGGGTAACTACTATGGCTACACCTTC
d_call: TRBD1; clone_size: .; v_call: TRBV4-2; j_call: TRBJ1-2; cdr3_aa: CASSHGDRGNYGYTF; cdr3_nt: TGTGCCAGCAGCCACGGGGACAGGGGGAACTATGGCTACACCTTC
d_call: TRBD1; clone_size: .; v_call: TRBV7-2; j_call: TRBJ2-7; cdr3_aa: CASSFVGTGFGASEQYF; cdr3_nt: TGTGCCAGCAGCTTTGTAGGGACAGGGTTTGGGGCGAGCGAGCAGTACTTC
d_call: .; clone_size: .; v_call: TRBV19; j_call: TRBJ1-2; cdr3_aa: CASSQGKPTF; cdr3_nt: TGTGCCAGTAGCCAGGGTAAGCCGACCTTC
d_call: .; clone_size: few; v_call: TRBV4-1; j_call: TRBJ2-1; cdr3_aa: CASSPLGADAITNEQFF; cdr3_nt: TGCGCCAGCAGCCCACTGGGGGCAGACGCAATTACCAATGAGCAGTTCTTC
d_call: .; clone_size: once; v_call: TRBV7-2; j_call: TRBJ1-3; cdr3_aa: CASSLGGTASLSGNTIYF; cdr3_nt: TGTGCCAGCAGCTTAGGCGGGACTGCTTCTCTGTCTGGAAACACCATATATTTT
d_call: .; clone_size: .; v_call: TRBV29-1; j_call: TRBJ1-1; cdr3_aa: CSVRPGAGEAFF; cdr3_nt: TGCAGCGTTCGACCAGGGGCAGGGGAAGCTTTCTTT
d_call: .; clone_size: few; v_call: TRBV7-9; j_call: TRBJ2-2; cdr3_aa: CASSLVTGLGELFF; cdr3_nt: TGTGCCAGCAGCTTAGTTACAGGGCTCGGGGAGCTGTTTTTT
d_call: .; clone_size: .; v_call: TRBV6-6; j_call: TRBJ1-2; cdr3_aa: CASSPSGGYYGYTF; cdr3_nt: TGTGCCAGCAGCCCCTCGGGGGGCTACTATGGCTACACCTTC
d_call: .; clone_size: .; v_call: TRBV5-4; j_call: TRBJ2-5; cdr3_aa: CASSWGLRSSRVQETQYF; cdr3_nt: TGTGCCAGCAGCTGGGGACTGAGGAGTTCGCGGGTCCAAGAGACCCAGTACTTC
d_call: .; clone_size: .; v_call: TRBV7-2; j_call: TRBJ2-1; cdr3_aa: CASSFSWAVNEQFF; cdr3_nt: TGTGCCAGCAGCTTCTCGTGGGCTGTTAATGAGCAGTTCTTC
d_call: TRBD1; clone_size: .; v_call: TRBV18; j_call: TRBJ2-7; cdr3_aa: CASSPPLQDRVGSYEQYF; cdr3_nt: TGTGCCAGCTCACCACCCCTACAGGACAGGGTCGGCTCCTACGAGCAGTACTTC
d_call: TRBD2; clone_size: .; v_call: TRBV5-1; j_call: TRBJ2-3; cdr3_aa: CASNLGLAGGPDTQYF; cdr3_nt: TGCGCCAGCAACTTGGGACTAGCGGGAGGCCCAGATACGCAGTATTTT